A single sample gave rise to the 10 T cell receptor beta chains below, sequenced in a study of T cell responses to AZD1222 COVID-19 vaccine. Here immunoSEQ multiplex PCR was the method, and the copy in TCRdb shows in-frame clones only, minus some. The sample lists some 170,000 clones, 88% occurring once. Sample: peripheral blood, taken 28 days after the second AZD1222 dose. The receptor set was obtained from an adult who received the AZD1222 COVID-19 vaccine.

Worth noting for this clone: The sample contains more than one DNA sequence encoding this CDR3. The gene calls are TRBV18 and TRBJ1-1; perhaps TRBD1 as D (6 bases). The germline gives CDR1 KGHSH, CDR2 LQKENI. The V and J ends lost 3 bases and 1 base respectively, with 6 bases between them. This CDR3 contains 13 residues. CDR3 protein: CASSPGQNTEAFF. The CDR3 bases are TGTGCCAGCTCACCGGGACAGAACACTGAAGCTTTCTTT.

V is TRBV2 and J is TRBJ1-6, with D perhaps TRBD1 (5 bases). Between the trimmed V and J ends, which lost 1 base and 3 bases, there was a span of 7 bases. The CDR3 contains 15 residues. In germline, CDR1 is SNHLY, CDR2 FYNNEI. As DNA, the CDR3 is TGTGCCAGCAGTGAAGGGACAAGCTATAATTCACCCCTCCACTTT. This encodes CASSEGTSYNSPLHF.

This chain uses TRBV19 with TRBJ1-5; D ambiguous. The CDR3 length is 15 residues. V lost 7 bases and J lost 0, with 13 bases in between. Germline-derived CDR1 and CDR2 are LNHDA and SQIVND (reference sequence). The CDR3 sequence is CASTVTDYSNQPQHF. CDR3 DNA sequence: TGTGCCAGTACCGTTACAGATTATAGCAATCAGCCCCAGCATTTT.

The DNA of the CDR3 is TGCAGCGTTGAAATACAGGGGGGAAATGGCTACACCTTC. Encoded protein: CSVEIQGGNGYTF. The V call is TRBV29-1, the J call TRBJ1-2; 8 bases agree with TRBD1. The CDR3 consists of 13 residues. Germline assignment: CDR1 SQVTM and CDR2 ANQGSEA. V shed 2 bases, J shed 6 bases, and the junction held 5 bases outside the gene matches.

J is TRBJ1-4 and V is TRBV19, with D hard to call. The germline gives CDR1 LNHDA, CDR2 SQIVND (reference sequence). The CDR3 runs to 12 residues. The V gene lost 3 bases and the J gene lost 8 bases, with 7 bases spanning the gap. CDR3 region: CASSIGLEKLFF. CDR3 DNA: TGTGCCAGTAGTATCGGGCTCGAAAAACTGTTTTTT. The variable domain in full, completed from reference TRBV19 and TRBJ1-4, reads DGGITQSPKYLFRKEGQNVTLSCEQNLNHDAMYWYRQDPGQGLRLIYYSQIVNDFQKGDIAEGYSVSREKKESFPLTVTSAQKNPTAFYLCASSIGLEKLFFGSGTQLSVL.

The V gene is TRBV12-3 or TRBV12-4, the J gene TRBJ1-4; no firm D call. The CDR3 extends over 13 amino acids. Trimming took off 5 bases at V and 8 bases at J, with 12 bases between the two ends. The CDR3 DNA reads TGTGCCAGCAGTCTCATCAGAAGGGAAAAACTGTTTTTT. Amino acid sequence: CASSLIRREKLFF.

The chain carries TRBV6-5 and TRBJ2-1; TRBD2 matches at 7 bases. The CDR3 has 13 amino acids. V shed 0 bases and J 9 bases; nucleotides not matched to a gene: 2. Germline-derived CDR1 and CDR2 are MNHEY and SVGAGI. The CDR3 coding sequence is TGTGCCAGCAGTTACTCAGGGAGGGGTGAGCAGTTCTTC. Residues: CASSYSGRGEQFF.

The CDR3 DNA sequence: TGTGCCAGCAGCTCCAACTATGGCTACACCTTC. This encodes CASSSNYGYTF. The chain recombines TRBV7-9 with TRBJ1-2; D gene uncertain. The V gene's germline CDR1 is SEHNR and CDR2 FQNEAQ (reference sequence). The CDR3 is 11 amino acids. V lost 4 bases and J lost 2, with 2 bases in between.

The chain recombines TRBV5-1 with TRBJ2-1, with TRBD2 matching 11 bases. The CDR3 totals 15 residues. The trim removed 2 bases at V and 5 bases at J, leaving 3 bases unmatched. Germline CDR1 reads SGHRS; CDR2 reads YFSETQ. CDR3 loop: CASSFLAGGNNEQFF. Here the CDR3 DNA reads TGCGCCAGCAGCTTCCTAGCGGGGGGAAACAATGAGCAGTTCTTC. Full variable domain (remainder filled in from reference TRBV5-1 and TRBJ2-1): KAGVTQTPRYLIKTRGQQVTLSCSPISGHRSVSWYQQTPGQGLQFLFEYFSETQRNKGNFPGRFSGRQFSNSRSEMNVSTLELGDSALYLCASSFLAGGNNEQFFGPGTRLTVL.

The chain joins TRBV10-3 to TRBJ2-1, with 12 positions matching TRBD1. V shed 3 bases and J 5 bases; nucleotides not matched to a gene: 14. The germline V gene has CDR1 ENHRY and CDR2 SYGVKD. The length of the CDR3 is 19 residues. The CDR3 here is CAISERGQGAVLRNNEQFF. DNA for the CDR3: TGTGCCATCAGTGAACGGGGACAGGGGGCTGTTTTAAGAAACAATGAGCAGTTCTTC.